This is a list of T cell receptor beta chains from one sample in a study of shared clonotypes between healthy human individuals. Measured with immunoSEQ multiplex PCR; TCRdb has only the in-frame clones, and not every one. The sample has under 2,500,000 clones, approximately 96% seen once. Sequenced material: naive CD4+ T cells sorted from blood. These receptors were taken from a man younger than 35 in good health. The CDR3 runs from the conserved cysteine through the conserved F or W. A D gene is named only where the DNA matches it firmly. Size is stated for part of the rows, as once, few or many counts, or as a class when the clone is expanded.

TRBJ2-2,-,-,TRBV9,CASSVMGGAGTGELFF,TGTGCCAGCAGCGTAATGGGGGGGGCTGGCACCGGGGAGCTGTTTTTT
TRBJ1-5,-,-,TRBV30,CAWSSTLAGKVDTQHF,TGTGCCTGGAGTAGTACACTAGCGGGAAAGGTAGATACGCAGCATTTT
TRBJ2-6,-,-,TRBV18,CASSPDISGANVLTF,TGTGCCAGCTCACCCGACATCTCTGGGGCCAACGTCCTGACTTTC
TRBJ2-1,-,-,TRBV11-2,CASTQTQGLNEQFF,TGTGCCAGCACCCAAACTCAGGGGCTCAATGAGCAGTTCTTC
TRBJ2-3,-,TRBD2,TRBV6-4,CASSEWTRGTQYF,TGTGCCAGCAGTGAATGGACTAGAGGTACGCAGTATTTT
TRBJ1-5,-,-,TRBV6-5,CASRVSENSNQPQHF,TGTGCCAGCAGGGTTTCGGAAAATAGCAATCAGCCCCAGCATTTT
TRBJ1-2,-,-,TRBV5-6,CASSAVRTQAFYGYTF,TGTGCCAGCAGCGCGGTCCGGACGCAGGCTTTTTATGGCTACACCTTC
TRBJ2-1,-,TRBD1,TRBV10-3,CAIRRTGQEYNEQFF,TGTGCCATCAGGCGGACAGGGCAAGAATACAATGAGCAGTTCTTC
TRBJ1-1,-,-,TRBV2,CASSVGVPNTEAFF,TGTGCCAGCAGTGTGGGAGTCCCGAACACTGAAGCTTTCTTT
TRBJ1-4,-,-,TRBV9,CASSARQENEKLFF,TGTGCCAGCAGCGCGAGACAGGAGAATGAAAAACTGTTTTTT
TRBJ2-3,-,-,TRBV30,CAWSRDGGSFTDTQYF,TGTGCCTGGAGTCGGGACGGGGGTAGTTTCACAGATACGCAGTATTTT
TRBJ1-1,-,-,TRBV6-6,CASRAAGATPIEAFF,TGTGCCAGCAGAGCGGCAGGCGCGACACCCATTGAAGCTTTCTTT
TRBJ1-4,-,-,TRBV5-5,CASSSGQINEKLFF,TGTGCCAGCAGCTCCGGACAGATTAATGAAAAACTGTTTTTT
TRBJ1-1,-,-,TRBV7-2,CASSLEGPLIIKAFF,TGTGCCAGCAGCCTTGAAGGCCCGCTCATTATTAAAGCTTTCTTT
TRBJ2-7,-,-,TRBV30,CAWSEQINEQYF,TGTGCCTGGAGTGAACAGATAAACGAGCAGTACTTC
TRBJ1-1,once,-,TRBV7-2,CASSRLVGTEAFF,TGTGCCAGCAGCCGTCTCGTGGGCACTGAAGCTTTCTTT
TRBJ2-7,-,-,TRBV4-3,CASSQDRTGSYEQYF,TGCGCCAGCAGCCAAGATAGAACGGGCTCCTACGAGCAGTACTTC
TRBJ2-2,-,TRBD1,TRBV30,CAWRDRTPGELFF,TGTGCCTGGAGGGACAGGACCCCCGGGGAGCTGTTTTTT
TRBJ1-5,-,TRBD1,TRBV19,CASREGTGTNQPQHF,TGTGCCAGTAGAGAGGGGACAGGAACAAATCAGCCCCAGCATTTT
TRBJ1-2,-,TRBD1,TRBV5-1,CASSLSQGANYGYTF,TGCGCCAGCAGCTTGAGCCAGGGGGCTAACTATGGCTACACCTTC
TRBJ2-3,-,TRBD2,TRBV7-9,CASSLRAGSADTQYF,TGTGCCAGCAGCTTGCGAGCGGGGAGCGCAGATACGCAGTATTTT
TRBJ2-1,-,TRBD1,TRBV6-1,CASSGDRGGAGNYNEQFF,TGTGCCAGCAGTGGGGACAGGGGGGGAGCGGGCAACTACAATGAGCAGTTCTTC
TRBJ2-7,-,TRBD2,TRBV5-4,CASSLLTSGRAGEQYF,TGTGCCAGCAGCTTGTTAACTAGCGGGAGGGCCGGCGAGCAGTACTTC
TRBJ2-3,-,TRBD2,TRBV19,CASSASGVGTDTQYF,TGTGCCAGTAGCGCGAGCGGGGTGGGCACAGATACGCAGTATTTT
TRBJ2-3,-,-,TRBV30,CAWSLARGAFDTQYF,TGTGCCTGGTCCTTGGCACGGGGGGCCTTCGATACGCAGTATTTT
TRBJ1-2,-,-,TRBV27,CASSLLPHYGYTF,TGTGCCAGCAGTTTACTACCCCACTATGGCTACACCTTC
TRBJ1-4,-,TRBD1,TRBV2,CAGTGGRPEKLFF,TGTGCCGGGACAGGGGGCAGACCTGAAAAACTGTTTTTT
TRBJ2-2,-,TRBD1,TRBV25-1,CASSRTGETGELFF,TGTGCCAGCAGTAGGACAGGGGAGACCGGGGAGCTGTTTTTT
TRBJ2-1,-,-,TRBV7-2,CASSQNPGDNEQFF,TGTGCCAGCAGCCAGAATCCCGGGGACAATGAGCAGTTCTTC
TRBJ1-2,-,TRBD1,TRBV10-3,CAISATGGGDGYTF,TGTGCCATCAGTGCTACAGGGGGTGGGGATGGCTACACCTTC
TRBJ2-1,-,-,TRBV7-2,CASSLVSWGASYNEQFF,TGTGCCAGCAGCTTAGTGAGTTGGGGGGCATCCTACAATGAGCAGTTCTTC
TRBJ1-2,-,-,TRBV27,CASSLTPPPGSYGYTF,TGTGCCAGCAGTTTAACTCCGCCCCCAGGGAGCTATGGCTACACCTTC
TRBJ2-3,-,TRBD2,TRBV2,CASSGEYSGATDTQYF,TGTGCCAGCAGTGGGGAGTATAGCGGGGCCACAGATACGCAGTATTTT
TRBJ1-6,-,-,TRBV5-4,CASSSQGWNSPLHF,TGTGCCAGCAGCTCACAGGGCTGGAATTCACCCCTCCACTTT
TRBJ2-2,-,TRBD1,TRBV25-1,CASRSTGGAAGELFF,TGTGCCAGCAGGTCGACAGGGGGCGCGGCCGGGGAGCTGTTTTTT
TRBJ1-1,-,-,TRBV18,CASRDGQNTEAFF,TGTGCCAGCAGGGACGGTCAGAACACTGAAGCTTTCTTT
TRBJ1-1,-,-,TRBV10-3,CAISESGTLGGAFF,TGTGCCATCAGTGAGTCCGGGACTCTCGGAGGGGCTTTCTTT